Listed here is a single TCR beta chain. Trimming took off 2 bases at V and 5 bases at J, with 15 bases between the two ends. Germline V gene data show CDR1 as MNHEY and CDR2 as SVGAGI. The CDR3 is 16 amino acids. These data originate in a study of control samples from healthy donors and cancer patients. Generated by immunoSEQ multiplex PCR, the TCRdb table keeps only in-frame clones and is missing some. This sample has some 90,000 clones; more than 85% occur once, and the top ten carry around 0.95%. The chain has TRBV6-5 and TRBJ2-2, with D maybe TRBD2 (7 bases). The sequenced sample was blood. The origin of this receptor is a woman in her twenties or thirties in good health. In nucleotides, the CDR3 is TGTGCCAGCAGTTACGGGGGGGGCACGGTTACCGGGGAGCTGTTTTTT. It codes for CASSYGGGTVTGELFF.